This TCR beta chain is drawn from a study of shared clonotypes between healthy human individuals. This table comes from immunoSEQ multiplex PCR, and its TCRdb copy is limited to in-frame clones, with some not included. The top ten hold 0.1% to 0.15% of the sample, which has more than 2 million clones, 85% to 95% seen once. Germline CDR1 and CDR2: MDHEN and SYDVKM. V dropped 3 bases and J dropped 6; count of bases not matched to a gene: 6. The CDR3 is 14 amino acids. The sample consisted of naive CD4+ T cells sorted from blood. Subset here: CD45RA+ positively selected. This TCR came from a man between 18 and 29 years old in good health. This sequence joins TRBV28 and TRBJ1-2; TRBD1 matches 8 bases. Here the CDR3 reads CASSFQTGVDGYTF. DNA of the CDR3: TGTGCCAGCAGTTTTCAGACAGGGGTAGATGGCTACACCTTC.